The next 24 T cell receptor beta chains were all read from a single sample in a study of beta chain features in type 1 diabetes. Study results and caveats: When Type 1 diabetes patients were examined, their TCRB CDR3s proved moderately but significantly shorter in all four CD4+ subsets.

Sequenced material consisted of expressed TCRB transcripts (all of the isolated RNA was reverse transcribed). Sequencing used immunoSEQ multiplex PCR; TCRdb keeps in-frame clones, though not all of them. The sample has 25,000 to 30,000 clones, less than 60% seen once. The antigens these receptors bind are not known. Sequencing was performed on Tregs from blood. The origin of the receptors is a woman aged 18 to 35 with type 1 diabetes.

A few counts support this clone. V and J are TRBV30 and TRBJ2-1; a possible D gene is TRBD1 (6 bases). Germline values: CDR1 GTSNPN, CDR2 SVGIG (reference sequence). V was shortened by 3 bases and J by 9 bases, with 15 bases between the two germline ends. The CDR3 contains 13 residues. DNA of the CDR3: TGTGCCTGGAGCGGAACAGGGTTAAGTGAGCAGTTCTTC. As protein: CAWSGTGLSEQFF.

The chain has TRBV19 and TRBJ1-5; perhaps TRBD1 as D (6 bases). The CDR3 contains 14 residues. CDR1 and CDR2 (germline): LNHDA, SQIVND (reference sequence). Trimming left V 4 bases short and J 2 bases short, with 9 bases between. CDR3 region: CASSSRGGNQPQHF. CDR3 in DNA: TGTGCCAGTAGTAGCAGGGGTGGCAATCAGCCCCAGCATTTT.

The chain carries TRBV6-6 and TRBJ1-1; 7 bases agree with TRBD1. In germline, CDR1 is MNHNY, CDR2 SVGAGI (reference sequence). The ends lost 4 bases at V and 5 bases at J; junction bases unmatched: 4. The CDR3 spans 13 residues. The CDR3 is CASSFTGETEAFF. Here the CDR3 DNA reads TGTGCCAGCAGTTTTACAGGGGAGACTGAAGCTTTCTTT.

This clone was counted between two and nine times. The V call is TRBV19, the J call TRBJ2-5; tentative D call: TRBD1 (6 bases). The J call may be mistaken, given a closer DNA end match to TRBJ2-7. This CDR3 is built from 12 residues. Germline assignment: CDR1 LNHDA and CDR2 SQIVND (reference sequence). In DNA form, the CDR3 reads TGTGCCAGTAGTGGGGACACCTACGAGCAGTACTTC. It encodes CASSGDTYEQYF.

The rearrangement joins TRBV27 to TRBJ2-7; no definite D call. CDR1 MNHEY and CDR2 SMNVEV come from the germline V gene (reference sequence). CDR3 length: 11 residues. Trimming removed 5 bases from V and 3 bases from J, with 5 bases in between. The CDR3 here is CASSDFYEQYF. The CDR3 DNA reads TGTGCCAGCAGTGACTTCTACGAGCAGTACTTC.

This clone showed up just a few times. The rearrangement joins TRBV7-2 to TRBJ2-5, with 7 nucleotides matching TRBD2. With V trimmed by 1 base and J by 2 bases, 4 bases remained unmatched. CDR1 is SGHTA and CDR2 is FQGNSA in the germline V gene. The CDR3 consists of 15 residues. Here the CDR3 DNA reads TGTGCCAGCAGCTTAGTAGCGGGCCCTCAAGAGACCCAGTACTTC. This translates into CASSLVAGPQETQYF.

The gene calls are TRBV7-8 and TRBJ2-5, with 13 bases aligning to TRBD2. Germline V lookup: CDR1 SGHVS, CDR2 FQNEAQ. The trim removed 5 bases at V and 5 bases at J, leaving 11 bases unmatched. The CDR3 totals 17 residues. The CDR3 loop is CASSPRGLAGSGETQYF. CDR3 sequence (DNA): TGTGCCAGCAGCCCCCGGGGACTAGCGGGGTCCGGGGAGACCCAGTACTTC.

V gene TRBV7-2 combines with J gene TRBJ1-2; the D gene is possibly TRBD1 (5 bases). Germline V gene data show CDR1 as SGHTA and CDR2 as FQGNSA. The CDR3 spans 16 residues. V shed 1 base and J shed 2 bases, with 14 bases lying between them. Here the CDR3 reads CASSLGGRAANYGYTF. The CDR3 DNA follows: TGTGCCAGCAGCTTAGGGGGCAGGGCGGCGAACTATGGCTACACCTTC.

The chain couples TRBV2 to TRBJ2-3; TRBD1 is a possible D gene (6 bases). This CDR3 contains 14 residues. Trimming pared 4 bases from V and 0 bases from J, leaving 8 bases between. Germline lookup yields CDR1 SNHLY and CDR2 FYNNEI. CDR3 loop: CASSGTVSTDTQYF. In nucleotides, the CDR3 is TGTGCCAGCAGTGGGACAGTTAGCACAGATACGCAGTATTTT.

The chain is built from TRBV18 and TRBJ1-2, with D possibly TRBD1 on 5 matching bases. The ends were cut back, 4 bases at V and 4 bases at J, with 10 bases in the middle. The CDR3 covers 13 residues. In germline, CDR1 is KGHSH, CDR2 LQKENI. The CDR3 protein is CASSQGSGYGYTF. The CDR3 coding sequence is TGTGCCAGCTCACAGGGGTCCGGCTATGGCTACACCTTC.

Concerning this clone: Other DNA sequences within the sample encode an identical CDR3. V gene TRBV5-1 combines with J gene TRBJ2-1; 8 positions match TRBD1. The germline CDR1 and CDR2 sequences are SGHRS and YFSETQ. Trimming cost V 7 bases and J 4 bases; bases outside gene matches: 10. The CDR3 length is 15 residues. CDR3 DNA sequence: TGCGCCAGCGTTCCTCAGGGGGCGGTATACAATGAGCAGTTCTTC. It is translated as CASVPQGAVYNEQFF.

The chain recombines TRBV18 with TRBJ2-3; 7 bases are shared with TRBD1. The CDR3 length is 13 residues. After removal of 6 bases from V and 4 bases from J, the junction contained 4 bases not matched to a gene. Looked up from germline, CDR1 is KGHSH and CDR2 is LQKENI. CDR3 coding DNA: TGTGCCAGCTCTACAGGGGTGGCAGATACGCAGTATTTT. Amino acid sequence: CASSTGVADTQYF.

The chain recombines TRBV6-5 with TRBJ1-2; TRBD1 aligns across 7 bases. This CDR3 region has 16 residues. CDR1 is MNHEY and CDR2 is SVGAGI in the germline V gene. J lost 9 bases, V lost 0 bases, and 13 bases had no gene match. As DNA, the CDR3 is TGTGCCAGCAGTTACTCGACTATGCCAGGGGGACATAGCTACACCTTC. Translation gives CASSYSTMPGGHSYTF.

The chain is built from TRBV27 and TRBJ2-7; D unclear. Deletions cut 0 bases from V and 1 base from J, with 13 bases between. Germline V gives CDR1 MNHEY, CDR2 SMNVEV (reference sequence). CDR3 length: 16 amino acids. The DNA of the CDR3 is TGTGCCAGCAGTTTATCTGTCCCGGTAAATTCCTACGAGCAGTACTTC. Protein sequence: CASSLSVPVNSYEQYF.

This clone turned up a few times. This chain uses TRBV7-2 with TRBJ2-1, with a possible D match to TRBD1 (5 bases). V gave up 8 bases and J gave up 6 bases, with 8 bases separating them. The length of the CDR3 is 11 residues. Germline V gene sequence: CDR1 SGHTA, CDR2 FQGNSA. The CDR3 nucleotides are TGTGCCAGCGGAAGGGGCAATGAGCAGTTCTTC. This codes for CASGRGNEQFF.

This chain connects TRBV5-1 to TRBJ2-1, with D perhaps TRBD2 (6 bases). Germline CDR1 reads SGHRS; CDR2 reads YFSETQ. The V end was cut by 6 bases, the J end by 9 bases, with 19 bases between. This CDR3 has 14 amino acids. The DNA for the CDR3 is TGCGCCAGCACCGTTTGGGGGACTCGGGGTGAGCAGTTCTTC. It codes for CASTVWGTRGEQFF.

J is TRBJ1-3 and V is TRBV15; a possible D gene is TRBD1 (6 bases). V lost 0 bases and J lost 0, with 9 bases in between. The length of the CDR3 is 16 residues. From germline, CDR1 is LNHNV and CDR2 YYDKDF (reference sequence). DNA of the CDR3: TGTGCCACCAGCAGAGATCCGACAGGCTCTGGAAACACCATATATTTT. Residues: CATSRDPTGSGNTIYF.

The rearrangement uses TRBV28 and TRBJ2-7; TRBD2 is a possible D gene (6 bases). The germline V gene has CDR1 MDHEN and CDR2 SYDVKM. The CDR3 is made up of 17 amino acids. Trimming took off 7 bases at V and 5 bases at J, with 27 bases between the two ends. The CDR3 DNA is TGTGCCAGCACCCCCGGGGGTGGTGCAGGGTATTTCCACGAGCAGTACTTC. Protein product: CASTPGGGAGYFHEQYF.

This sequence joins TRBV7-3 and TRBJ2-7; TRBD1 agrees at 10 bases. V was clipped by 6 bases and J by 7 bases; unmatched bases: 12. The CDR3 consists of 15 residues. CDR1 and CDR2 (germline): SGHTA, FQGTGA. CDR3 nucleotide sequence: TGTGCCAGCAGTCTAATGGGACAGGGGCAGGGGGAGCAGTACTTC. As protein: CASSLMGQGQGEQYF. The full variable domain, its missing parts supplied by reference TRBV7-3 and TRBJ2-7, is GAGVSQTPSNKVTEKGKYVELRCDPISGHTALYWYRQSLGQGPEFLIYFQGTGAADDSGLPNDRFFAVRPEGSVSTLKIQRTERGDSAVYLCASSLMGQGQGEQYFGPGTRLTVT.

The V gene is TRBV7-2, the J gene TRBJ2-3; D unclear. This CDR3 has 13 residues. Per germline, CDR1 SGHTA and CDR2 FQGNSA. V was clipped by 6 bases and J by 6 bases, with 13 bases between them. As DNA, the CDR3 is TGTGCCAGCAGGCCCCTAAATATGGATACGCAGTATTTT. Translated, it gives CASRPLNMDTQYF.

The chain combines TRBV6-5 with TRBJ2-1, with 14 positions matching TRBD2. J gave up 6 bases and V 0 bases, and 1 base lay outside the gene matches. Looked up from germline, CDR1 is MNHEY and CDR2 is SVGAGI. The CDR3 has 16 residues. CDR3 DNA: TGTGCCAGCAGTTACTCCGGGACTAGCGGGAGCAATGAGCAGTTCTTC. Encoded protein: CASSYSGTSGSNEQFF.

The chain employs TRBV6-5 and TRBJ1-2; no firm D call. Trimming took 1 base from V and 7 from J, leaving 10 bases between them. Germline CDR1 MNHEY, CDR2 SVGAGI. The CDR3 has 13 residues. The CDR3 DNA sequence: TGTGCCAGCAGTTACTTCCAAGTCGGTGGCTACACCTTC. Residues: CASSYFQVGGYTF.

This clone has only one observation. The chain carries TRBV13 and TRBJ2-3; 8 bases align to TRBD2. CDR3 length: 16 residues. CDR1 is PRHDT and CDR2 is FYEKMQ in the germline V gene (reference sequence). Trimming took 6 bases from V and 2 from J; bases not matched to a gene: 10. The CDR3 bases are TGTGCCAGCAGACCTACTAGCGGACCCTTCACAGATACGCAGTATTTT. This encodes CASRPTSGPFTDTQYF.

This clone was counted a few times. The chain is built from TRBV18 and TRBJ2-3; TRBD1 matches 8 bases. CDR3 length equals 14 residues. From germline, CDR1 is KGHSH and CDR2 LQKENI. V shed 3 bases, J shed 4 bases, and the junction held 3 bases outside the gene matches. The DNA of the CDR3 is TGTGCCAGCTCACCGACGACAGGGGCAGATACGCAGTATTTT. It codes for CASSPTTGADTQYF.